This T cell receptor (beta chain) was recorded in a study of blood T cell repertoires in COVID-19. Libraries were prepared by immunoSEQ multiplex PCR; TCRdb keeps only in-frame clonotypes and omits some of them. The sample carries about 220,000 clones, 82% recorded once. V was clipped by 1 base and J by 5 bases, with 10 bases between them. The length of the CDR3 is 14 residues. The germline gives CDR1 SGHTA, CDR2 FQGNSA. Source material: peripheral blood. The chain is built from TRBV7-2 and TRBJ2-3, with a weak D call TRBD2 (5 bases). The source is a woman of 80 years or more with COVID-19, enrolled during active disease. The CDR3 is CASSLGGSIDTQYF. Written as DNA, the CDR3 is TGTGCCAGCAGCTTAGGCGGGTCGATAGATACGCAGTATTTT.